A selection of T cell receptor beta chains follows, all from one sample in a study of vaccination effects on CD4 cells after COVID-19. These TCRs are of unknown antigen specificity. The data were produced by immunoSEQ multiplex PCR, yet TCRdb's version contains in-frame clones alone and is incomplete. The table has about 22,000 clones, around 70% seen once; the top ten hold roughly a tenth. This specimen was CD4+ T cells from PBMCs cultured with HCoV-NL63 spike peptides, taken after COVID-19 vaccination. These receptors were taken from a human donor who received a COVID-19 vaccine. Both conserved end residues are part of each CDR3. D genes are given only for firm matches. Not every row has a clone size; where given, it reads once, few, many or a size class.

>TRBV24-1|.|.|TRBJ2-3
TGTGCCACCAGTGATTTAGGCGGGGGCAAAAAAGATACGCAGTATTTT
CATSDLGGGKKDTQYF
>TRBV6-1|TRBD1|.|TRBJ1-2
TGTGCCAGCAGTGAGGGACAGGGGCCCTTCTATGGCTACACCTTC
CASSEGQGPFYGYTF
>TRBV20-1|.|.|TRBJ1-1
TGCAGTCCAAGGGAGTACACTGAAGCTTTCTTT
CSPREYTEAFF
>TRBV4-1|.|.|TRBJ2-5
TGCGCCAGCAGCCACCTCCCATTAGGATCGCAAGAGACCCAGTACTTC
CASSHLPLGSQETQYF
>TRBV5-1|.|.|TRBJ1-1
TGCGCCAGCAGCTTCGGTGGGGGGAACACTGAAGCTTTCTTT
CASSFGGGNTEAFF
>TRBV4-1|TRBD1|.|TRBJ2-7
TGCGCCAGCAGCCAAGTTTCCGACGGACAGGGTCAGGACTACGAGCAGTACTTC
CASSQVSDGQGQDYEQYF
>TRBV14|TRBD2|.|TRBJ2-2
TGTGCCAGCAGCCAGATAGCGGGGGGAATCACCGGGGAGCTGTTTTTT
CASSQIAGGITGELFF
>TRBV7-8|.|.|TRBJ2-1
TGTGCCAGCAGCTTAAACCGGGACTGGGATGACAATGAGCAGTTCTTC
CASSLNRDWDDNEQFF
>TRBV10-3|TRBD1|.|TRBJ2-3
TGTGCCATCGGAGCCGGGACAGGGGTTAGAGATACGCAGTATTTT
CAIGAGTGVRDTQYF
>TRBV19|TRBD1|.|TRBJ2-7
TGTGCCAGTAGCCGGCACCGTCCGGGACAGGGGGCGGGAGAGCAGTACTTC
CASSRHRPGQGAGEQYF
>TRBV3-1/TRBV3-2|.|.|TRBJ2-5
TGTGCCAGCAGCCCCTCTTTCTCCGGGCGGGAGACCCAGTACTTC
CASSPSFSGRETQYF
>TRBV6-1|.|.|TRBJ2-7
TGTGCCAGCAGTGAAATGACTTCCTACGAGCAGTACTTC
CASSEMTSYEQYF
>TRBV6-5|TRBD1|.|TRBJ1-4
TGTGCCAGCAGTAGACAGGGTGTTTGGGAAAAACTGTTTTTT
CASSRQGVWEKLFF
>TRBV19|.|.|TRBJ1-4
TGTGCCAGTAGTCTCAGTATAGGGGAAAAACTGTTTTTT
CASSLSIGEKLFF
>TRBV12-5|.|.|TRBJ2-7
TGTGCTAGTGGTTTGGTAGTAGCTGAGACCTACGAGCAGTACTTC
CASGLVVAETYEQYF
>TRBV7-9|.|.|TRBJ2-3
TGTGCCTCAAAGGGGGGGCTCACAGATACGCAGTATTTT
CASKGGLTDTQYF
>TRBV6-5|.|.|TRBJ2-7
TGTGCCAGCAGTTTGAGACAGGCTCGGGGGGAGCAGTACTTC
CASSLRQARGEQYF
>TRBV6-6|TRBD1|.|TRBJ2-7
TGTGCCAGCTCTAACCCGGGACAGAGCTCCTACGAGCAGTACTTC
CASSNPGQSSYEQYF
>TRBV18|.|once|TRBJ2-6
TGTGCCAGCTCACCACCGTGGGCGACTGGGGCCAACGTCCTGACTTTC
CASSPPWATGANVLTF
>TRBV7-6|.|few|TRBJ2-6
TGTGCCAGCAGAGGGAATCAGGGAGCTGGGGCCAACGTCCTGACTTTC
CASRGNQGAGANVLTF
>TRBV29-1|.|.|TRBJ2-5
TGCAGCGTTGAAGGGCGGTACCAAGAGACCCAGTACTTC
CSVEGRYQETQYF
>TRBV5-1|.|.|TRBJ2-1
TGCGCCAGCAGCTTTATGAGCCTTAACAATGAGCAGTTCTTC
CASSFMSLNNEQFF
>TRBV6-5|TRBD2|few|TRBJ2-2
TGTGCCAGCAGTTATCTTGCGGGAGGGCCGCCCGGGGAGCTGTTTTTT
CASSYLAGGPPGELFF
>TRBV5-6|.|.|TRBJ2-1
TGTGCCAGCAGCTTGCGGACTTACAATGAGCAGTTCTTC
CASSLRTYNEQFF
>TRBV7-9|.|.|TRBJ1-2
TGTGCCAGCAGCTTAGAGGGCTATGGCTACACCTTC
CASSLEGYGYTF
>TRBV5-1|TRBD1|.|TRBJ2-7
TGCGCCAGCAGCTTGGCCTCCGGGACAGAAACCTACGAGCAGTACTTC
CASSLASGTETYEQYF
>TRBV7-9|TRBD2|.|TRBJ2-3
TGTGCCAGCAGCCCCGGGACTACAACAGATACGCAGTATTTT
CASSPGTTTDTQYF
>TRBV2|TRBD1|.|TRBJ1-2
TGTGCCGTCGGGACAGGGTTTTTCTATGGCTACACCTTC
CAVGTGFFYGYTF
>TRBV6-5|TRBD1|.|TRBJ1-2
TGTGCCAGCAGCCCACCGACAGGGTCTAACTATGGCTACACCTTC
CASSPPTGSNYGYTF
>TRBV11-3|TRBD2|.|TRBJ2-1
TGTGCCAGCAGCTTAGAAGGAGGACTAGCGGAGGACCGGAATGAGCAGTTCTTC
CASSLEGGLAEDRNEQFF
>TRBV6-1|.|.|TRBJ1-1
TGTGCCAGCAGTGAGTCGGGTTTAACTGAAGCTTTCTTT
CASSESGLTEAFF
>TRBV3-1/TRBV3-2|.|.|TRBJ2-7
TGTGCCAGCAGCCAAAGGGTCTCCTACGAGCAGTACTTC
CASSQRVSYEQYF
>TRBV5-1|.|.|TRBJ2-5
TGCGCCAGCAGACCCACGTGGGCCCAAGAGACCCAGTACTTC
CASRPTWAQETQYF
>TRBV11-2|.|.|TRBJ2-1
TGTGCCAGCAGCTTGACTCCCAATGAGCAGTTCTTC
CASSLTPNEQFF
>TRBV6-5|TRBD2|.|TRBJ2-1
TGTGCCAGCAGTTCCGTAGCGGGGACCTACAATGAGCAGTTCTTC
CASSSVAGTYNEQFF